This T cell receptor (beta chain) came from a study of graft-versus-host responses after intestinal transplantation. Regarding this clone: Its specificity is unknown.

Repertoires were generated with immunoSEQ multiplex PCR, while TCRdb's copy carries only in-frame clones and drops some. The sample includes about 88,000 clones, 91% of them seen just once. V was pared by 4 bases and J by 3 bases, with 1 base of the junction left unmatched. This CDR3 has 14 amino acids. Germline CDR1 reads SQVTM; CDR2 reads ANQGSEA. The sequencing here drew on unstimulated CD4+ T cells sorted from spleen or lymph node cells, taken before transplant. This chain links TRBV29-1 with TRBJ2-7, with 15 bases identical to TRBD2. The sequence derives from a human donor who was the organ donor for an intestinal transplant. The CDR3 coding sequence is TGCAGCGTTGTGGGACTAGCGGGAGGCTACGAGCAGTACTTC. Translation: CSVVGLAGGYEQYF.